This T cell receptor (beta chain) appears in the sequencing data of a study of cytomegalovirus exposure and HLA in healthy donors. Notes on this clone: As yet, its antigen is unknown.

Study results and limitations: The study recorded over 150 TCR beta chains that were cytomegalovirus-associated. V- and J-gene trimming in TCR beta was tied to a missense DCLRE1C variant by an analysis performed later. Exclusion as indistinguishable affected some V segments, including TRBV6-2 and TRBV6-3.

The PCR had 60 Vbeta and 13 Jbeta primers. Profiling relied on immunoSEQ multiplex PCR, and the TCRdb table lists in-frame clones only, not all of them. The table includes about 120,000 clones, roughly 79% detected once. Germline trimming cut 7 bases from V and 0 bases from J; bases unmatched to any gene: 8. Germline CDR1 is MNHNS and CDR2 is SASEGT. The CDR3 is 15 amino acids. Sequencing was performed on PBMCs. The gene calls are TRBV6-1 and TRBJ1-1; 7 bases line up with TRBD1. This TCR derives from a woman younger than 30 in good health and CMV-seronegative. The CDR3 DNA is TGTGCCAGCAAAGGGGGCGGGCGGGTGAACACTGAAGCTTTCTTT. It encodes CASKGGGRVNTEAFF.